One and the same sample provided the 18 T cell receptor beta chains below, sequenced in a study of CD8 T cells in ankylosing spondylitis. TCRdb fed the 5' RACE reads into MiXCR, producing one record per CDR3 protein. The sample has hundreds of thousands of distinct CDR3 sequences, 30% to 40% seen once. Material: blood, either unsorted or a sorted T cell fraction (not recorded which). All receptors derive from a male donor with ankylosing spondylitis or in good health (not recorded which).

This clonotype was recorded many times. Written as DNA, the CDR3 is TGCAGTGCTAGAGATTGGTCCATTGCCGAGCAGTACTTC. It translates to CSARDWSIAEQYF. V usage is TRBV20-1 and J usage is TRBJ2-7, with D unresolved. The CDR3 covers 13 residues. From germline, CDR1 is DFQATT and CDR2 SNEGSKA (reference sequence). V was shortened by 0 bases and J by 6 bases, with 12 bases between the two germline ends.

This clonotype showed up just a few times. CDR3 region: CAISESGWGQETQYF. CDR3 nucleotides: TGTGCCATCAGTGAGTCGGGGTGGGGGCAAGAGACCCAGTACTTC. The chain carries TRBV10-3 and TRBJ2-5, with D perhaps matching TRBD1 or TRBD2 (5 bases each). CDR1 is ENHRY, CDR2 SYGVKD, per germline. The CDR3 runs 15 residues. The V and J ends lost 0 bases and 2 bases respectively, with 10 bases between them.

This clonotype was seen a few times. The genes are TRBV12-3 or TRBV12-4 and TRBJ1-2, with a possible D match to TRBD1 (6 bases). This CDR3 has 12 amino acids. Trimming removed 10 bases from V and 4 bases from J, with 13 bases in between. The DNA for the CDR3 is TGTGCCAACAGGGTGGGACCCTATGGCTACACCTTC. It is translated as CANRVGPYGYTF.

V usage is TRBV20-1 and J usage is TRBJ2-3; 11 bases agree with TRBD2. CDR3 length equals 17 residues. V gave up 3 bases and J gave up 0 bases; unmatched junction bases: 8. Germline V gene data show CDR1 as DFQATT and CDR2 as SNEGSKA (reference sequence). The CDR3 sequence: CSARGTSGASSTDTQYF. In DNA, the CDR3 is TGCAGTGCTAGGGGGACTAGCGGAGCCTCAAGCACAGATACGCAGTATTTT.

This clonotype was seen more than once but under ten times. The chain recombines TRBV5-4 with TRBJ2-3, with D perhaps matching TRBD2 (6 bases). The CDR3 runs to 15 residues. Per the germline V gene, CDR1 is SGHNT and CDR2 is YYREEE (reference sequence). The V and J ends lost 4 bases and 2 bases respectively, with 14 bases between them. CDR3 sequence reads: CASSRGGTSTDTQYF. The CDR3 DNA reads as TGTGCCAGCAGCCGCGGCGGGACTTCCACAGATACGCAGTATTTT.

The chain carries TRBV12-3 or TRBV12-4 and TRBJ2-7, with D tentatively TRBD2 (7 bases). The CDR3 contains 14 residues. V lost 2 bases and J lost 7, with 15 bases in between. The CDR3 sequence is CASSLLGGAGEQYF. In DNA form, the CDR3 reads TGTGCCAGCAGTTTATTGGGGGGGGCCGGGGAGCAGTACTTC.

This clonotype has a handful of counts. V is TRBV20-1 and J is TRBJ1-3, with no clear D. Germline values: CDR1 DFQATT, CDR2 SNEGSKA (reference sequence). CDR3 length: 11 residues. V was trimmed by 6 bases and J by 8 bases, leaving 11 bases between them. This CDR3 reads CSALLQHTIYF. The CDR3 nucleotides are TGCAGTGCCCTCTTACAGCACACCATATATTTT.

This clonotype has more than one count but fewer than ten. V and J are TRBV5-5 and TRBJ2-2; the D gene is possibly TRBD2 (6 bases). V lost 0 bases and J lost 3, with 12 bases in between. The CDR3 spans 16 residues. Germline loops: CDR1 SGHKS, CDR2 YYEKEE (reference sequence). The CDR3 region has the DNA TGTGCCAGCAGCTTGGAGGAGGGGTTGGACACCGGGGAGCTGTTTTTT. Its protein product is CASSLEEGLDTGELFF.

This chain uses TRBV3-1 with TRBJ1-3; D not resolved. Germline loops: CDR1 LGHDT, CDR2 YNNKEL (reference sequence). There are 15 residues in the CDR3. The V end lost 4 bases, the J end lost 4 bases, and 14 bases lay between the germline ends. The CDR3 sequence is CASSLFKGTGNTIYF. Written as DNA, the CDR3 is TGTGCCAGCAGCCTCTTTAAGGGTACGGGAAACACCATATATTTT.

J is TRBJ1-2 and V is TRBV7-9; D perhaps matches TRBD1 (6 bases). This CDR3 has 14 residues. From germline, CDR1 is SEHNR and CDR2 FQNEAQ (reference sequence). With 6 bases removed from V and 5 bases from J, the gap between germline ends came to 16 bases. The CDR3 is CASRKDSQAYGYTF. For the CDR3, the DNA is TGTGCCAGCAGGAAGGACAGCCAGGCTTATGGCTACACCTTC.

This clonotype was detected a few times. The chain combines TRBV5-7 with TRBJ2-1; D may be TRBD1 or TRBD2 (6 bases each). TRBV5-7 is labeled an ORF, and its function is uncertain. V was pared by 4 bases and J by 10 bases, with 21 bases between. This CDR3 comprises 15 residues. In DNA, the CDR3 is TGTGCCAGCAGCCTAGCGAAATCGTCAGGGGTAGAGCAGTTCTTC. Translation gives CASSLAKSSGVEQFF.

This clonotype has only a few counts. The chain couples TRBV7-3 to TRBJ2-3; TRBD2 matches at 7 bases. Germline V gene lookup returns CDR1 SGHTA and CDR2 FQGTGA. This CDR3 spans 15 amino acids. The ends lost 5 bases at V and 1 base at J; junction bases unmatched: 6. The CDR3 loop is CASSPSGVRTDTQYF. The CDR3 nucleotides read TGTGCCAGCAGCCCAAGCGGGGTTCGCACAGATACGCAGTATTTT.

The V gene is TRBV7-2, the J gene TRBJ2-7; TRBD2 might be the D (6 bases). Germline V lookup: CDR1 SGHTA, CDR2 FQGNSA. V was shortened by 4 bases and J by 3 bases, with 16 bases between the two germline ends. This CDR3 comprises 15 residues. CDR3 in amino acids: CASSSLGDWRYEQYF. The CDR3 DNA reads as TGTGCCAGCAGCTCACTTGGGGACTGGCGCTACGAGCAGTACTTC.

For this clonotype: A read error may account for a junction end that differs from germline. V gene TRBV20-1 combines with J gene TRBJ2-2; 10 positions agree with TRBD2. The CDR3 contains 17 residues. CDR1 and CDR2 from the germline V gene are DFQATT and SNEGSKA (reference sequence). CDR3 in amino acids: CCARVLAGTSNTGELFF. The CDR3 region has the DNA TGCTGTGCCAGGGTACTAGCGGGGACCTCGAACACCGGGGAGCTGTTTTTT.

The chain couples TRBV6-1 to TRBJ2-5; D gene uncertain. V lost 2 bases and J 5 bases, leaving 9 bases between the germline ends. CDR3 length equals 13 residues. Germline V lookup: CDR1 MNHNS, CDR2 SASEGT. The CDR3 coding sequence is TGTGCCAGCAGTGAATACCTTGTGGAGACCCAGTACTTC. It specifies CASSEYLVETQYF.

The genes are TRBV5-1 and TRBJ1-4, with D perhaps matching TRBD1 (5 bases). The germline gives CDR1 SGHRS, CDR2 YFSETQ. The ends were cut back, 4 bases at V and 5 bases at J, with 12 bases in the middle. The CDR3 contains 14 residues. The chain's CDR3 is CASSPGGMNEKLFF. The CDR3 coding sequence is TGCGCCAGCAGCCCCGGGGGGATGAATGAAAAACTGTTTTTT.

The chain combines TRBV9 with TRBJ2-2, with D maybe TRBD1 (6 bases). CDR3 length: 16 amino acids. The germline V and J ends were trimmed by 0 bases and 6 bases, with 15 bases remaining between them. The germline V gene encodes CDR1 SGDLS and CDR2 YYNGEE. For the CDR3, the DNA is TGTGCCAGCAGCGTAGTTGGGACATACGCCCCCGGGGAGCTGTTTTTT. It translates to CASSVVGTYAPGELFF.

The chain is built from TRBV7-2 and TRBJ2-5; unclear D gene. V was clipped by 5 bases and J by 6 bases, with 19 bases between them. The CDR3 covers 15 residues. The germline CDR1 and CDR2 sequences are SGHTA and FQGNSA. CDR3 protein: CASSPSSAGLKTQYF. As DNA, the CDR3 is TGTGCCAGCAGCCCCTCGAGCGCCGGGTTGAAGACCCAGTACTTC.